This is a list of T cell receptor beta chains from one sample in a study of early T cells in non-severe SARS-CoV-2 infection. A single record per CDR3 protein comes from TCRdb applying MiXCR to the 5' RACE reads. Found here are 80,000 or so distinct CDR3 sequences, over 11% of them singletons; the top ten hold about 3%. The specimen was whole blood. All receptors derive from an adult who was a healthcare worker with PCR-confirmed SARS-CoV-2 infection or an uninfected control (not recorded which). Each CDR3 is given with its conserved first and last residue. A D gene is named only where the DNA matches it firmly. The listing skips clone size in some rows; elsewhere it reads once, few, many or a size class.

clone_size,v_call,j_call,d_call,cdr3_aa,cdr3_nt
many,TRBV20-1,TRBJ2-7,-,CSAREGDPTYEQYF,TGCAGTGCTAGAGAGGGGGATCCTACATACGAGCAGTACTTC
many,TRBV20-1,TRBJ2-3,TRBD2,CSAPTSGAWNTQYF,TGCAGTGCTCCGACTAGCGGGGCCTGGAATACGCAGTATTTT
-,TRBV30,TRBJ2-2,-,CAWSRRSGELFF,TGTGCCTGGAGTCGTCGGAGCGGGGAGCTGTTTTTT
-,TRBV4-1,TRBJ2-1,TRBD2,CASSQEETSGSRGSQFF,TGCGCCAGCAGCCAAGAGGAGACTAGCGGGAGCCGGGGTTCGCAGTTCTTC
many,TRBV11-2,TRBJ2-7,TRBD1,CASSLGQIYEQYF,TGTGCCAGCAGCCTGGGACAGATCTACGAGCAGTACTTC
-,TRBV29-1,TRBJ1-1,-,CSVPDSEAFF,TGCAGCGTCCCAGACAGCGAAGCTTTCTTT
many,TRBV5-6,TRBJ1-1,-,CASSLAWGLGVDTEAFF,TGTGCCAGCAGCTTGGCCTGGGGACTTGGGGTCGACACTGAAGCTTTCTTT
many,TRBV5-5,TRBJ1-4,-,CASSPRGEKLFF,TGTGCCAGCAGCCCACGGGGTGAAAAACTGTTTTTT
few,TRBV18,TRBJ1-5,TRBD1,CASSPGRGQQPQHF,TGTGCCAGCTCACCGGGAAGGGGGCAACAGCCCCAGCATTTT
many,TRBV20-1,TRBJ2-7,-,CSASSGDEQYF,TGCAGTGCCTCGAGCGGTGACGAGCAGTACTTC
many,TRBV7-9,TRBJ2-2,-,CASSYTAVAGTGELFF,TGTGCCAGCAGCTATACAGCCGTGGCCGGCACCGGGGAGCTGTTTTTT
many,TRBV6-6,TRBJ1-2,-,CALGAGNYGYTF,TGTGCCCTAGGCGCAGGAAACTATGGCTACACCTTC
-,TRBV6-6,TRBJ1-6,TRBD1,CASTTNPDRGRSPLHF,TGTGCCAGCACCACTAATCCCGACAGGGGGCGATCACCCCTCCACTTT
few,TRBV20-1,TRBJ1-1,TRBD1,CSAHGQEKAFF,TGCAGTGCTCACGGACAGGAGAAAGCTTTCTTT
many,TRBV7-2,TRBJ2-1,TRBD2,CASSLGGIRGSGGNEQFF,TGTGCCAGCAGCTTAGGAGGTATCCGGGGTAGCGGGGGGAATGAGCAGTTCTTC
many,TRBV19,TRBJ1-5,-,CASSVGRGTRSNQPQHF,TGTGCCAGTAGTGTAGGCAGGGGAACGCGTAGCAATCAGCCCCAGCATTTT
-,TRBV7-2,TRBJ2-7,-,CASSLARWRSYEQYF,TGTGCCAGCAGCTTAGCCCGCTGGAGGTCCTACGAGCAGTACTTC
many,TRBV30,TRBJ1-2,-,CAWRSRLRGYTF,TGTGCCTGGAGGAGCAGGCTCCGCGGCTACACCTTC
many,TRBV6-6,TRBJ1-1,TRBD1,CASSSFGTGGGTEAFF,TGTGCCAGCAGTTCTTTCGGGACAGGGGGAGGCACTGAAGCTTTCTTT
many,TRBV5-3,TRBJ1-5,-,CARSWDCINQPQHF,TGTGCCAGAAGTTGGGACTGTATTAATCAGCCCCAGCATTTT
once,TRBV4-1,TRBJ2-1,-,CASSQPGRTGYNEQFF,TGCGCCAGCAGCCAGCCAGGGAGGACAGGTTACAATGAGCAGTTCTTC
many,TRBV6-4,TRBJ2-3,-,CASSHSSEDTQYF,TGTGCCAGCAGTCACTCATCAGAAGATACGCAGTATTTT
few,TRBV6-1,TRBJ1-5,TRBD1,CASSEGTGLQPQHF,TGTGCCAGCAGTGAAGGGACAGGGCTCCAGCCCCAGCATTTT
-,TRBV10-3,TRBJ2-1,TRBD2,CTISEGTSGNNEQFF,TGTACCATCAGTGAAGGGACTAGCGGGAACAATGAGCAGTTCTTC
medium-sized,TRBV29-1,TRBJ2-4,TRBD2,CSVSQTSGDIQYF,TGCAGCGTTTCTCAGACTAGCGGGGACATTCAGTACTTC
many,TRBV27,TRBJ1-3,TRBD1,CASSLSKTGPGNTIYF,TGTGCCAGCAGTTTATCGAAGACAGGGCCTGGAAACACCATATATTTT
many,TRBV7-9,TRBJ2-7,-,CASSLSNLDGEQYF,TGTGCCAGCAGCTTATCGAACCTCGATGGGGAGCAGTACTTC
many,TRBV3-1,TRBJ2-7,TRBD2,CASSQATSGRDEQYF,TGTGCCAGCAGCCAAGCGACTAGCGGGAGAGACGAGCAGTACTTC
-,TRBV7-9,TRBJ2-1,TRBD2,CASSSGASGGAIPKSGEQFF,TGTGCCAGCAGCTCAGGGGCTAGCGGGGGGGCAATCCCCAAATCGGGTGAGCAGTTCTTC
-,TRBV5-1,TRBJ2-7,TRBD2,CASSLSSGRGYEQYF,TGCGCCAGCAGCTTATCTAGCGGGAGGGGTTACGAGCAGTACTTC
many,TRBV7-3,TRBJ2-3,-,CASSSGTATDTQYF,TGTGCCAGCAGCTCCGGGACTGCAACAGATACGCAGTATTTT
-,TRBV7-6,TRBJ2-5,-,CASSPSGFQETQYF,TGTGCCAGCAGCCCTTCGGGGTTCCAAGAGACCCAGTACTTC
-,TRBV7-2,TRBJ2-5,TRBD2,CASSFYRDYETQYF,TGTGCCAGCAGCTTTTACCGGGACTACGAGACCCAGTACTTC
many,TRBV11-2,TRBJ2-1,-,CASSLGGINEQFF,TGTGCCAGCAGCTTAGGGGGGATAAATGAGCAGTTCTTC
-,TRBV27,TRBJ1-6,-,CASSLWGTNSPLHF,TGTGCCAGCAGTTTATGGGGTACTAATTCACCCCTCCACTTT
few,TRBV11-3,TRBJ1-1,-,CASGGVTEAFF,TGTGCCAGCGGGGGAGTTACTGAAGCTTTCTTT
-,TRBV29-1,TRBJ1-4,TRBD1,CSATGGDEKLFF,TGCAGCGCCACAGGGGGAGATGAAAAACTGTTTTTT
-,TRBV5-1,TRBJ2-5,TRBD1,CASSSGQEKIRETQYF,TGCGCCAGCAGCTCGGGACAGGAAAAGATCCGCGAGACCCAGTACTTC
-,TRBV6-6,TRBJ1-4,-,CASSYLREATNEKLFF,TGTGCCAGCAGTTACCTAAGGGAGGCAACTAATGAAAAACTGTTTTTT
-,TRBV2,TRBJ1-5,-,CASCQDSKQPQHF,TGTGCCAGCTGCCAGGATAGCAAACAGCCCCAGCATTTT
many,TRBV27,TRBJ1-5,TRBD1,CASSFEGAHQPQHF,TGTGCCAGCAGTTTTGAGGGGGCCCATCAGCCCCAGCATTTT
-,TRBV4-1,TRBJ2-7,-,CASSQEGGSYEQYF,TGCGCCAGCAGCCAAGAGGGGGGATCCTACGAGCAGTACTTC
-,TRBV11-1,TRBJ2-7,TRBD1,CASRAGTVEYEQYF,TGTGCCAGCAGGGCCGGGACAGTCGAATACGAGCAGTACTTC
many,TRBV19,TRBJ2-1,-,CASSITGPGTYNEQFF,TGTGCCAGTAGTATAACGGGACCTGGAACCTACAATGAGCAGTTCTTC